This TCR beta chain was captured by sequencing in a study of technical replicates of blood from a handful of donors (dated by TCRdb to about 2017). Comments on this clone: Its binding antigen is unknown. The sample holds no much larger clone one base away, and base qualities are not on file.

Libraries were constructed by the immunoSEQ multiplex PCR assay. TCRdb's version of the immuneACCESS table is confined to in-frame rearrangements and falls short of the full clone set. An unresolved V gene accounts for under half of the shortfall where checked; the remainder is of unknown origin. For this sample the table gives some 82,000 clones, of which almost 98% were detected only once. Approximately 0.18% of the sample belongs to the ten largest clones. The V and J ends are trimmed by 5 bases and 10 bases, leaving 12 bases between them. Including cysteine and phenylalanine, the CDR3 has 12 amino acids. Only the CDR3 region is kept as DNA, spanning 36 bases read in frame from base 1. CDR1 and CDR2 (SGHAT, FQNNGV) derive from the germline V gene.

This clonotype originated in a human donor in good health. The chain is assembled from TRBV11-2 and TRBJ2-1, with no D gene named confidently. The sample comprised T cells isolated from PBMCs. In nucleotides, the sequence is TGTGCCAGCAGCCTAGGGAAACAGGAGCAGTTCTTC. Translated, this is CASSLGKQEQFF.